These T cell receptor beta chains were read from a single sample in a study of technical replicates of blood from four donors. Profiling relied on immunoSEQ multiplex PCR, and the TCRdb table lists in-frame clones only, not all of them. The sample contains 65,000 to 85,000 clones, approximately 94% of which appear only once. The sequenced material came from T cells isolated from PBMCs. The receptors shown here come from a human donor in good health. The CDR3 runs from the conserved cysteine through the conserved F or W.

J gene: TRBJ2-4
V gene: TRBV6-4
CDR3 protein: CASSPDRGTIQYF

J gene: TRBJ2-7
V gene: TRBV28
CDR3 protein: CASRPLRDRADEQYF

J gene: TRBJ2-7
V gene: TRBV27
CDR3 protein: CASSPSPGGYEQYF

J gene: TRBJ1-4
V gene: TRBV29-1
CDR3 protein: CSVITGGIREKLFF

J gene: TRBJ2-7
V gene: TRBV5-1
CDR3 protein: CASSISGTATYEQYF

J gene: TRBJ2-7
V gene: TRBV7-9
CDR3 protein: CASSQDRELTYEQYF

J gene: TRBJ2-5
V gene: TRBV7-2
CDR3 protein: CASSPRPAGGQETQYF

J gene: TRBJ1-3
V gene: TRBV5-1
CDR3 protein: CASSLVPGSMDTIYF

J gene: TRBJ2-5
V gene: TRBV10-3
CDR3 protein: CASASGRQETQYF

J gene: TRBJ2-7
V gene: TRBV7-6
CDR3 protein: CASSLYPGQGYEQYF

J gene: TRBJ2-7
V gene: TRBV7-2
CDR3 protein: CASSWTQYYEQYF

J gene: TRBJ2-3
V gene: TRBV25-1
CDR3 protein: CASSDGQGAVF

J gene: TRBJ2-5
V gene: TRBV7-9
CDR3 protein: CASSLASGRETQYF

J gene: TRBJ2-5
V gene: TRBV4-1
CDR3 protein: CASSQELTEETQYF

J gene: TRBJ2-1
V gene: TRBV30
CDR3 protein: CAWSQLAGGEQFF

J gene: TRBJ2-2
V gene: TRBV2
CDR3 protein: CASSPQTSGTGELFF

J gene: TRBJ2-7
V gene: TRBV10-3
CDR3 protein: CAISREPYEQYF

J gene: TRBJ2-1
V gene: TRBV5-4
CDR3 protein: CASSPLNYNEQFF

J gene: TRBJ2-1
V gene: TRBV2
CDR3 protein: CASSGGREYNEQFF

J gene: TRBJ2-4
V gene: TRBV4-1
CDR3 protein: CASSQEYAGVGAKNIQYF

J gene: TRBJ2-7
V gene: TRBV28
CDR3 protein: CASSLSRAYEQYF

J gene: TRBJ2-2
V gene: TRBV28
CDR3 protein: CASSLGGFANTGELFF

J gene: TRBJ2-3
V gene: TRBV27
CDR3 protein: CASSLSGTRTDTQYF

J gene: TRBJ2-1
V gene: TRBV10-2
CDR3 protein: CASSGLAGGPYNEQFF